The next 4 T cell receptor beta chains were all read from a single sample in a study of OX40 agonist ivuxolimab in advanced cancers. TCRdb's table, derived via immunoSEQ multiplex PCR, lists solely in-frame clones and lacks some. The sample contains about 86,000 clones, under 95% of which appear only once. The sequenced sample was CD4+ or CD8+ T cells sorted from blood, obtained in a trial of the OX40 agonist ivuxolimab. The origin of the receptors is an adult with an advanced solid tumor such as melanoma, head and neck, liver or kidney cancer.

The V call is TRBV13, the J call TRBJ2-1; a weak D match, TRBD2 (5 bases). The V end lost 7 bases, the J end lost 8 bases, and 15 bases lay between the germline ends. Germline V gene lookup returns CDR1 PRHDT and CDR2 FYEKMQ (reference sequence). The CDR3 contains 13 residues. The CDR3 here is CASTKRKLHEQFF. The DNA of the CDR3 is TGTGCCAGCACCAAGCGGAAATTGCATGAGCAGTTCTTC.

This clone was seen once. The chain couples TRBV21-1 to TRBJ2-1; TRBD1, as called in the table, went unchecked against the DNA. TRBV21-1 is a pseudogene segment. This CDR3 is built from 16 residues. The CDR3 loop reads CATPSLSQGDHNEQFF. The CDR3 DNA follows: TGTGCCACCCCCAGCTTGTCACAGGGGGACCACAATGAGCAGTTCTTC.

CDR3 coding DNA: TGTGCCTGGAGTGTCGGAGGCATAGCGGGAAGAGGGGGAGATACGCAGTATTTT. Its protein is CAWSVGGIAGRGGDTQYF. V is TRBV30 and J is TRBJ2-3; 8 positions match TRBD2. The CDR3 extends over 18 amino acids. CDR1 and CDR2 (germline): GTSNPN, SVGIG (reference sequence). The V and J ends lost 0 bases and 5 bases, in that order; junction bases with no gene match: 16.

This chain uses TRBV6-5 with TRBJ2-5, with TRBD2 matching over 9 bases. Germline loops: CDR1 MNHEY, CDR2 SVGAGI. With V trimmed by 3 bases and J by 1 base, 3 bases remained unmatched. The CDR3 covers 15 residues. The CDR3 loop reads CASSYWRGGQETQYF. For the CDR3, the DNA is TGTGCCAGCAGTTATTGGCGGGGGGGCCAAGAGACCCAGTACTTC.